This TCR beta chain is drawn from a study of T-cell reconstitution after alpha-beta-depleted transplantation in children. Per germline, CDR1 SGHTA and CDR2 FQGNSA. The CDR3 is 15 amino acids. V gave up 6 bases and J gave up 1 base; unmatched junction bases: 5. This clonotype was counted only a few times. Preparation of the TCRbeta library used unique molecular identifiers. TCRdb reanalysed the PCR reads using MiXCR and keeps one entry per CDR3 protein. The sample holds some 550,000 distinct CDR3 sequences; around 23% are singletons and the top ten take 13% to 15%. This receptor was identified in a boy younger than two who had a stem cell transplant for acute myeloid leukemia, so the T cells may come from the graft donor. V and J are TRBV7-2 and TRBJ2-7; 11 nucleotides line up with TRBD1. The material sequenced was PBMCs, mostly from graft donor cells, taken 360 days after TCRalphabeta/CD19-depleted stem cell transplant. The CDR3 bases are TGTGCCAGCAGTACCGGGACAGGGGGTTCCTACGAGCAGTACTTC. Translated: CASSTGTGGSYEQYF.